The entry below describes one TCR beta chain. V gave up 8 bases and J gave up 3 bases; unmatched junction bases: 8. The length of the CDR3 is 14 residues. TCRdb called the RT-PCR reads again in MiXCR, with one record for every CDR3 protein. The repertoire holds 650,000 to 800,000 distinct CDR3 sequences, with approximately 14% as singletons. Sequenced input: memory CD4+ T cells from blood. The chain recombines TRBV12-3 or TRBV12-4 with TRBJ2-7, with 9 bases fitting TRBD1. The receptor comes from a female donor in good health, serving as a healthy control. The CDR3 DNA reads as TGTGCCAGCTCGGGACAGGGTGAAAACTACGAGCAGTACTTC. It translates to CASSGQGENYEQYF.